This T cell receptor beta chain was sequenced for a study of technical replicates of blood from a few donors. Libraries were prepared by immunoSEQ multiplex PCR; TCRdb keeps only in-frame clonotypes and omits some of them. The table records approximately 79,000 clones, 95% of them present only once. V was trimmed by 0 bases and J by 2 bases, leaving 26 bases between them. The length of the CDR3 is 20 residues. CDR1 is MNHEY and CDR2 is SMNVEV in the germline V gene (reference sequence). The source is a human donor in good health. The rearrangement uses TRBV27 and TRBJ2-7; no clear D gene. The sample comprised T cells isolated from PBMCs. The chain's CDR3 is CASSLSRTRTPLRSPYEQYF. In DNA form, the CDR3 reads TGTGCCAGCAGTTTATCGCGTACACGAACCCCCCTAAGGAGTCCCTACGAGCAGTACTTC.